This T cell receptor (beta chain) is drawn from a study of OX40 agonist ivuxolimab in advanced cancers. Sequencing used immunoSEQ multiplex PCR; TCRdb keeps in-frame clones, though not all of them. The profile shows 99,000 or so clones, approximately 80% of them singletons. This CDR3 contains 15 residues. Germline V gives CDR1 KGHSH, CDR2 LQKENI. V was shortened by 6 bases and J by 2 bases, with 14 bases between the two germline ends. This TCR was sampled from an adult with an advanced solid tumor such as melanoma, head and neck, liver or kidney cancer. This specimen was CD4+ or CD8+ T cells sorted from blood, taken in a trial of the OX40 agonist ivuxolimab. The chain is built from TRBV18 and TRBJ2-1; D not certain. Here the CDR3 DNA reads TGTGCCAGCTCTCCCGAAATAGGGCCCTACAATGAGCAGTTCTTC. Protein sequence: CASSPEIGPYNEQFF.